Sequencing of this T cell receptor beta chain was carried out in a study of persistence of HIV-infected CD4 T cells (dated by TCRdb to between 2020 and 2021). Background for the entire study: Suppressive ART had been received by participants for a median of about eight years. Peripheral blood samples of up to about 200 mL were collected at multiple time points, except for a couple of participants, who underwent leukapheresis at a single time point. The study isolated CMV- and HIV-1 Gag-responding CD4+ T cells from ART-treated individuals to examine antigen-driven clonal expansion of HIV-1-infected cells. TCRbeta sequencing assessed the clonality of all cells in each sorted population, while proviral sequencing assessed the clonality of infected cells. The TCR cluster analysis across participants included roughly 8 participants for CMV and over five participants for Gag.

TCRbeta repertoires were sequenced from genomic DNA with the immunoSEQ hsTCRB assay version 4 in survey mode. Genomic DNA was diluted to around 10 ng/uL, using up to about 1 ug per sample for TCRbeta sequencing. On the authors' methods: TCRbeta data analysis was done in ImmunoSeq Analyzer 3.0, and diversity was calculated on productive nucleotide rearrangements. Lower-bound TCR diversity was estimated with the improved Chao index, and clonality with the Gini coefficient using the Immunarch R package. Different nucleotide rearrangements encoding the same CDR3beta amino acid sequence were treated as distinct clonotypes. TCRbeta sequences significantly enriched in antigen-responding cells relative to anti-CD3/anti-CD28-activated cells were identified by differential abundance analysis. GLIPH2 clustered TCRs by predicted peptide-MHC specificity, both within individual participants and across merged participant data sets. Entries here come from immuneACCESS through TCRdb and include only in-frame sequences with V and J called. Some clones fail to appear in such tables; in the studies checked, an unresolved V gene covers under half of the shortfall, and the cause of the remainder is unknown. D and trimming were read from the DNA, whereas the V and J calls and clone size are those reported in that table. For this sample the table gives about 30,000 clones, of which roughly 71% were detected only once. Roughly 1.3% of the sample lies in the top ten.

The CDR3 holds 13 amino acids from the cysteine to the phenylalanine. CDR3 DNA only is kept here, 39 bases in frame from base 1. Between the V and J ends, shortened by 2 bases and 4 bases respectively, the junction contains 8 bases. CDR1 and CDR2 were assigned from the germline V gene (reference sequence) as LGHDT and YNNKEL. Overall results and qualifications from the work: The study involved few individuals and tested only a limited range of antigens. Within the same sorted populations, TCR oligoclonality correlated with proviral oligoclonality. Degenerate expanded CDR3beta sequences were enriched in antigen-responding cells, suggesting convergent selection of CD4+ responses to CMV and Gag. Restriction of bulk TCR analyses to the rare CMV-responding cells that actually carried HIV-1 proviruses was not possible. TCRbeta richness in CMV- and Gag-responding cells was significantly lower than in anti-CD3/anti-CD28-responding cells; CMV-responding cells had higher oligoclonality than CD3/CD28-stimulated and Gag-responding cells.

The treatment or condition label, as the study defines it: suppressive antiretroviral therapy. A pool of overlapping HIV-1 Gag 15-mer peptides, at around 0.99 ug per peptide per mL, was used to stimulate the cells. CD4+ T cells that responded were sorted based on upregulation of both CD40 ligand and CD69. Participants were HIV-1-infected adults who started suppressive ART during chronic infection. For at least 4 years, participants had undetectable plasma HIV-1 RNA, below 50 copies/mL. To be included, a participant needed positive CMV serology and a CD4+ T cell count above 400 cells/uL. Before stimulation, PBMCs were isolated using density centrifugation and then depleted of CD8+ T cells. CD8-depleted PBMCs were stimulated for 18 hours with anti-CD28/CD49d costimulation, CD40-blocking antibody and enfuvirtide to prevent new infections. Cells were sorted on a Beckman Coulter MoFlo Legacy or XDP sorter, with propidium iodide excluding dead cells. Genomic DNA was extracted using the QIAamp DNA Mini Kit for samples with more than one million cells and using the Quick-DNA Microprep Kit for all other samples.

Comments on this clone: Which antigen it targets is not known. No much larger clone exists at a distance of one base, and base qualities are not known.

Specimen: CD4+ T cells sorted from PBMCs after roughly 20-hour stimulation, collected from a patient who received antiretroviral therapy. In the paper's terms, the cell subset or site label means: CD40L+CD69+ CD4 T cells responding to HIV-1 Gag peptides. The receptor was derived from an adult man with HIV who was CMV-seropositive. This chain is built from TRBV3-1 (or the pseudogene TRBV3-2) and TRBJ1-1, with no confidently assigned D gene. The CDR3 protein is CASSQQRVTEAFF. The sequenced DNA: TGTGCCAGCAGCCAACAGAGGGTCACTGAAGCTTTCTTT.